A selection of T cell receptor beta chains follows, all from one sample in a study of identical twins. Each CDR3 protein is one row after TCRdb ran MiXCR on the 5' RACE reads. The data show under 1 million distinct CDR3 sequences, about 12% seen once. This sample was shared with a second study, whose subject was yellow fever vaccine responses in identical twins.

The sample taken for sequencing was PBMCs. The receptors were gathered from a woman between 18 and 29 years old in good health. Each CDR3 is given with its conserved first and last residue. Each record gives: CDR3 DNA, CDR3 protein, D gene, J gene, V gene, clone size. The D gene is left open where the match is weak. Some rows mark clone size as missing; the rest say once, few, many or name a class of expanded clone.

TGCAGTGCTAGACTAGCTAATGAGCAGTTCTTC,CSARLANEQFF,.,TRBJ2-1,TRBV20-1,few
TGCAGTGCTAGAGATCAGCGGTGGGAAACCGGGGAGCTGTTTTTT,CSARDQRWETGELFF,.,TRBJ2-2,TRBV20-1,few
TGCAGCGTTGAGGGTAGCGGCGAGCAGTACTTC,CSVEGSGEQYF,.,TRBJ2-7,TRBV29-1,many
TGTGCCAGCAGCGTTTCGGGGACTGAAGCTTTCTTT,CASSVSGTEAFF,.,TRBJ1-1,TRBV12-3/TRBV12-4,few
TGCGCCAGCAGCCGAGGACAGCCGAACACTGAAGCTTTCTTT,CASSRGQPNTEAFF,.,TRBJ1-1,TRBV4-1,many
TGTGCCAGCAGTGACCGACTAGCGGGATCTACACGATACAATGAGCAGTTCTTC,CASSDRLAGSTRYNEQFF,TRBD2,TRBJ2-1,TRBV28,few
TGTGCCAGCAGTGATAGGGGTCCCCACGCAGATACGCAGTATTTT,CASSDRGPHADTQYF,.,TRBJ2-3,TRBV6-1,few
TGTGCCAGCAGCTTAGACCGAGTCATGAACACTGAAGCTTTCTTT,CASSLDRVMNTEAFF,.,TRBJ1-1,TRBV7-2,few
TGCGCCAGCAGCTTGGGGGGGTCCTGGCCCGCGACAGCCGATGAGCAGTTCTTC,CASSLGGSWPATADEQFF,.,TRBJ2-1,TRBV5-1,few
TGTGCCAGCAGCCCGCTTCAAGGAGAGCAGTTCTTC,CASSPLQGEQFF,.,TRBJ2-1,TRBV5-6,few
TGTGCCAGCAGGTGGACAGGCAGAGGAGACACTGAAGCTTTCTTT,CASRWTGRGDTEAFF,TRBD1,TRBJ1-1,TRBV6-1,few
TGTGCCAGCAGGCGGCTATACAACACAGATACGCAGTATTTT,CASRRLYNTDTQYF,.,TRBJ2-3,TRBV28,few
TGTGCCAGCAGCGTAGTCTCCCCGGGCAGAGATGGGTACACCTTC,CASSVVSPGRDGYTF,.,TRBJ1-2,TRBV9,.
TGTGCCAGCAGCCTCAGTTGGCTAGCGGGGGTAGCCCCCAATTACAATGAGCAGTTCTTC,CASSLSWLAGVAPNYNEQFF,TRBD2,TRBJ2-1,TRBV28,few
TGTGCCAGCAGTTTACTAGCGGGAGGAAAAGAGAGGCAGTATTTT,CASSLLAGGKERQYF,TRBD2,TRBJ2-3,TRBV27,few
TGCAGTGCTAGTCCGGGACAGGTCAATCAGCCCCAGCATTTT,CSASPGQVNQPQHF,TRBD1,TRBJ1-5,TRBV20-1,.
TGTGCCAGCAGTCCTACCCTTCACAGGGGAGGCACCGGGGAGCTGTTTTTT,CASSPTLHRGGTGELFF,.,TRBJ2-2,TRBV7-9,.
TGTGCCAGCAGTGATCAGGGAGTAAAGACTGAAGCTTTCTTT,CASSDQGVKTEAFF,.,TRBJ1-1,TRBV2,few
TGTGCCAGCAGTGCCCAACAGGGACTTGGCTACACCTTC,CASSAQQGLGYTF,.,TRBJ1-2,TRBV27,few
TGTGCCAGCAGCCAAACGCGTATGCCAGATACGCAGTATTTT,CASSQTRMPDTQYF,.,TRBJ2-3,TRBV7-9,.
TGTGCCAGTAGTATCGGCCCAGGGGATAATTCACCCCTCCACTTT,CASSIGPGDNSPLHF,.,TRBJ1-6,TRBV19,.
TGCAGTGCTAGTCCCCACGGGACAGGGGGATTTGGTGGCTACACCTTC,CSASPHGTGGFGGYTF,TRBD1,TRBJ1-2,TRBV20-1,.
TGCAGCGTTGGAACAGGCTCTCCCTCTGGAAACACCATATATTTT,CSVGTGSPSGNTIYF,.,TRBJ1-3,TRBV29-1,few
TGTGCCAGCAGCCCATGGACTAGCGAATTGTTACAAGAGACCCAGTACTTC,CASSPWTSELLQETQYF,TRBD2,TRBJ2-5,TRBV6-2/TRBV6-3,few
TGTGCCAGCAGCCGCGGGGGGGGCAATGAGCAGTTCTTC,CASSRGGGNEQFF,TRBD2,TRBJ2-1,TRBV3-1,many
TGTGCCAGTTCTCCAGGGGACCATGAAAAACTGTTTTTT,CASSPGDHEKLFF,.,TRBJ1-4,TRBV12-3/TRBV12-4,.
TGTGCCAGCAGCTTAGGGAGCGGGCGGCAAGAGACCCAGTACTTC,CASSLGSGRQETQYF,.,TRBJ2-5,TRBV7-6,.
TGCAGCGTTCGTGGGTCAAACACCGGGGAGCTGTTTTTT,CSVRGSNTGELFF,.,TRBJ2-2,TRBV29-1,few
TGTGCCACCAGTGACTCGACAGTGGATGAGCAGTTCTTC,CATSDSTVDEQFF,.,TRBJ2-1,TRBV24-1,many
TGTGCCAGCAGTTTAAATCGACAGGGGACTCCCCGGCCGGATACGCAGTATTTT,CASSLNRQGTPRPDTQYF,TRBD1,TRBJ2-3,TRBV28,.
TGCAGCGTTGAAGGGTTAAGGACAGGGCCCACCGGGGAGCTGTTTTTT,CSVEGLRTGPTGELFF,TRBD1,TRBJ2-2,TRBV29-1,few
TGTGCCAGCACAAAAGCGTTCAATGAGCAGTTCTTC,CASTKAFNEQFF,.,TRBJ2-1,TRBV6-4,once